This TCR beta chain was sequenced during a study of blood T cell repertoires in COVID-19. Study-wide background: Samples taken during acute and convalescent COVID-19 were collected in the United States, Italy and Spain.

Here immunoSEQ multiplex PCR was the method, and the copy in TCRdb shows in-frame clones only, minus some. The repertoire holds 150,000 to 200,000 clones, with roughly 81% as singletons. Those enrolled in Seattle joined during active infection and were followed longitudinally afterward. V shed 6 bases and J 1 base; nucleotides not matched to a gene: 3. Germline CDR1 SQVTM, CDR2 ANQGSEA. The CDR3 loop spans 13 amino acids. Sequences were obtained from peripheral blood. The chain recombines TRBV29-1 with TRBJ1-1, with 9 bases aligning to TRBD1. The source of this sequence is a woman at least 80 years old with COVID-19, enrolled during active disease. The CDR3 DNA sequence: TGCAGCGTCTCGGGACAGGGGAACACTGAAGCTTTCTTT. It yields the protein CSVSGQGNTEAFF.